This TCR beta chain was identified during a study of blood T cell repertoires in COVID-19. On the study more broadly: Acute and convalescent COVID-19 specimens originated in the United States, Italy and Spain. T cells, B-cell-depleted T cells, or PBMCs supplied cDNA or gDNA.

Germline V gene sequence: CDR1 WNHNN, CDR2 SYGVQD (reference sequence). Trimming took 6 bases from V and 2 from J; bases not matched to a gene: 6. The CDR3 length is 15 residues. Using immunoSEQ multiplex PCR, the repertoire was profiled, and TCRdb retains in-frame clones only, with some absent. This table has some 140,000 clones, roughly four fifths appearing once. The chain recombines TRBV10-1 with TRBJ2-3; 9 bases are a match to TRBD2. This clonotype was sampled from an elderly man with acute or convalescent COVID-19. Sequencing was performed on peripheral blood. The DNA of the CDR3 is TGCGCCAGCAGCTCTAGCGGGGAGACCACAGATACGCAGTATTTT. Translated: CASSSSGETTDTQYF.